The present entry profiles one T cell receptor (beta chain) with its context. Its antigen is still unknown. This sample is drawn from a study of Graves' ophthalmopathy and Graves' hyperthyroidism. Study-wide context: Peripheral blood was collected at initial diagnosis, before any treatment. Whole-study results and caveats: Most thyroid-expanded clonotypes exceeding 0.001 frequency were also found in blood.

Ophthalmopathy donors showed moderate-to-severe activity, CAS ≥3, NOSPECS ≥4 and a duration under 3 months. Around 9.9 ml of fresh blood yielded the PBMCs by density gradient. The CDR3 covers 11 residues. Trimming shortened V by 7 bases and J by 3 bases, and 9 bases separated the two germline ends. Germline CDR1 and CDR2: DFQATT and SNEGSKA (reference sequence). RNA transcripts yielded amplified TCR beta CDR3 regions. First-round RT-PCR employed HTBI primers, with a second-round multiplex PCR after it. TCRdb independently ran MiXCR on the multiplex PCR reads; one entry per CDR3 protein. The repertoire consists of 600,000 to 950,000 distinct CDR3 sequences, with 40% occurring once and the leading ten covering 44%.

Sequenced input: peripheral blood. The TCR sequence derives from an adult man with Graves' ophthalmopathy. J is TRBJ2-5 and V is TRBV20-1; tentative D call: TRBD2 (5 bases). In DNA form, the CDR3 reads TGCAGTGTAGAGGGTAAAGAGACCCAGTACTTC. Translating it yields CSVEGKETQYF.